This entry lists 25 T cell receptor beta chains sequenced from one sample in a study of OX40 agonist ivuxolimab in advanced cancers. Clones were read by immunoSEQ multiplex PCR, and TCRdb kept only the in-frame ones, dropping some. Here the sample spans under 70,000 clones, about 89% being singletons. The sample in question was CD4+ or CD8+ T cells sorted from blood, obtained in a trial of the OX40 agonist ivuxolimab. These receptors all stem from an adult with an advanced solid tumor such as melanoma, head and neck, liver or kidney cancer.

V usage is TRBV4-3 and J usage is TRBJ2-6, with 10 bases matching TRBD2. CDR1 LGHNA and CDR2 YSLEER come from the germline V gene. V shed 0 bases and J 0 bases; nucleotides not matched to a gene: 14. The CDR3 has 22 residues. The CDR3 here is CASSQDSPLGLAASSGANVLTF. In nucleotides, the CDR3 is TGCGCCAGCAGCCAAGATTCCCCTCTCGGACTAGCGGCCAGCTCTGGGGCCAACGTCCTGACTTTC.

The chain recombines TRBV19 with TRBJ2-2; no clear D gene. V was shortened by 7 bases and J by 5 bases, with 11 bases between the two germline ends. The CDR3 runs to 13 residues. Germline V gene sequence: CDR1 LNHDA, CDR2 SQIVND (reference sequence). The CDR3: CASIGGRTGELFF. The CDR3 region has the DNA TGTGCCAGTATAGGCGGACGGACCGGGGAGCTGTTTTTT.

The rearrangement joins TRBV4-1 to TRBJ2-1; a possible D gene is TRBD2 (6 bases). Germline V gene lookup returns CDR1 MGHRA and CDR2 YSYEKL. Deletions cut 0 bases from V and 0 bases from J, with 6 bases between. CDR3 length: 15 amino acids. The CDR3 loop reads CASSQEEGSYNEQFF. The CDR3 DNA reads TGCGCCAGCAGCCAAGAGGAGGGCTCCTACAATGAGCAGTTCTTC.

This clone showed up just a few times. Other DNA sequences of this sample code for an identical CDR3. J is TRBJ1-2 and V is TRBV2; TRBD1 might be the D (5 bases). Germline CDR1 and CDR2: SNHLY and FYNNEI. V was shortened by 3 bases and J by 3 bases, with 8 bases between the two germline ends. There are 13 residues in the CDR3. The CDR3 coding sequence is TGTGCCAGCAGTGACCAGGGATACTATGGCTACACCTTC. It is translated as CASSDQGYYGYTF.

The chain has TRBV28 and TRBJ2-5; 8 bases map to TRBD2. The V and J ends lost 5 bases and 11 bases, in that order; junction bases with no gene match: 7. In germline, CDR1 is MDHEN, CDR2 SYDVKM. The CDR3 spans 12 residues. The CDR3 sequence: CASSPPGGEQYF. For the CDR3, the DNA is TGTGCCAGCAGTCCGCCGGGAGGGGAGCAGTACTTC. The full variable domain, its missing parts supplied by reference TRBV28 and TRBJ2-5, is DVKVTQSSRYLVKRTGEKVFLECVQDMDHENMFWYRQDPGLGLRLIYFSYDVKMKEKGDIPEGYSVSREKKERFSLILESASTNQTSMYLCASSPPGGEQYFGPGTRLLVL.

There are a few counts of this clone. The V call is TRBV4-3, the J call TRBJ2-7, with TRBD1 matching over 8 bases. The germline CDR1 and CDR2 sequences are LGHNA and YSLEER. Unmatched junction bases numbered 1, after V lost 1 base and J lost 5 bases. This CDR3 region has 13 residues. Here the CDR3 reads CASSQVDRDEQYF. Here the CDR3 DNA reads TGCGCCAGCAGCCAAGTGGACAGGGACGAGCAGTACTTC.

The chain employs TRBV7-2 and TRBJ1-5, with D possibly TRBD1 on 6 matching bases. The V gene's germline CDR1 is SGHTA and CDR2 FQGNSA. Trimming stripped 5 bases from V and 6 bases from J, with 14 bases between. There are 14 residues in the CDR3. CDR3 DNA sequence: TGTGCCAGCAGCCCCACCGGGGGGCGTCAGCCCCAGCATTTT. Translating gives CASSPTGGRQPQHF.

The V call is TRBV5-1, the J call TRBJ2-3; D may be TRBD1 (6 bases). V dropped 4 bases and J dropped 2 bases, with 14 bases sitting between them. The CDR3 is 15 amino acids. The germline V gene has CDR1 SGHRS and CDR2 YFSETQ. CDR3 nucleotides: TGCGCCAGCAGCCCGACAGGAGACCACACAGATACGCAGTATTTT. Translating it yields CASSPTGDHTDTQYF.

The chain recombines TRBV18 with TRBJ2-1; D possibly corresponds to TRBD1 (6 bases). V was cut by 4 bases and J by 2 bases, with 12 bases left in between. CDR1 and CDR2 (germline): KGHSH, LQKENI. CDR3 length: 15 residues. This CDR3 is CASSRTRTAYNEQFF. In DNA form, the CDR3 reads TGTGCCAGCTCACGAACGCGGACAGCCTACAATGAGCAGTTCTTC.

The chain links TRBV6-6 to TRBJ1-2; D is possibly TRBD1 (6 bases). V gave up 2 bases and J gave up 3 bases, with 13 bases separating them. CDR1 is MNHNY and CDR2 is SVGAGI in the germline V gene (reference sequence). CDR3 size: 15 residues. The CDR3 here is CASSYQGTSDYGYTF. The DNA for the CDR3 is TGTGCCAGCAGTTACCAGGGGACAAGTGACTATGGCTACACCTTC.

The chain links TRBV28 to TRBJ2-7; no clear D gene. Per the germline V gene, CDR1 is MDHEN and CDR2 is SYDVKM. The CDR3 spans 14 residues. Trimming stripped 4 bases from V and 0 bases from J, with 10 bases between. The CDR3: CASSSLVNSYEQYF. The CDR3 DNA sequence: TGTGCCAGCAGTTCCCTGGTAAACTCCTACGAGCAGTACTTC.

Only one count was recorded for this clone. The chain is built from TRBV27 and TRBJ2-1, with 14 positions matching TRBD2. Germline CDR1 and CDR2: MNHEY and SMNVEV (reference sequence). The CDR3 runs 15 residues. Trimming removed 5 bases from V and 6 bases from J; junction bases left unmatched: 3. The CDR3 loop reads CASSMGLAGVNEQFF. Written as DNA, the CDR3 is TGTGCCAGCAGTATGGGACTAGCGGGGGTCAATGAGCAGTTCTTC.

This clone was counted once. This chain connects TRBV11-2 to TRBJ2-7; D remains ambiguous. Germline values: CDR1 SGHAT, CDR2 FQNNGV. Trimming took 4 bases from V and 4 from J, leaving 8 bases between them. The CDR3 length is 12 residues. The CDR3: CASSSVDYEQYF. The CDR3 DNA is TGTGCCAGCAGCTCAGTCGATTACGAGCAGTACTTC.

The chain is built from TRBV28 and TRBJ1-5, with unresolved D. The CDR3 runs 10 residues. Germline V gives CDR1 MDHEN, CDR2 SYDVKM. V lost 3 bases to trimming and J lost 9 bases, with 3 bases between them. CDR3 coding DNA: TGTGCCAGCAGTTTTCGGCCCCAGCATTTT. Protein product: CASSFRPQHF.

This chain uses TRBV5-4 with TRBJ2-7; 9 nucleotides agree with TRBD1. The CDR3 runs to 15 residues. From germline, CDR1 is SGHNT and CDR2 YYREEE (reference sequence). J lost 6 bases, V lost 3 bases, and 10 bases had no gene match. The CDR3 protein is CASSSSGQGRGEQYF. In DNA, the CDR3 is TGTGCCAGCAGCTCCTCGGGACAGGGTAGAGGCGAGCAGTACTTC. Filled out from reference TRBV5-4 and TRBJ2-7, the complete variable domain reads ETGVTQSPTHLIKTRGQQVTLRCSSQSGHNTVSWYQQALGQGPQFIFQYYREEENGRGNFPPRFSGLQFPNYSSELNVNALELDDSALYLCASSSSGQGRGEQYFGPGTRLTVT.

This clone was seen just once. The V call is TRBV2, the J call TRBJ2-7, with a possible D match to TRBD2 (6 bases). Trimming took off 10 bases at V and 2 bases at J, with 21 bases between the two ends. CDR1 SNHLY and CDR2 FYNNEI come from the germline V gene. The CDR3 sequence is 15 residues long. The CDR3 reads CATNGARDSAYEQYF. In DNA form, the CDR3 reads TGTGCCACCAACGGGGCCCGGGACTCAGCCTACGAGCAGTACTTC.

This chain joins TRBV7-2 and TRBJ2-1; D is unclear. The CDR3 consists of 15 residues. The germline V gene has CDR1 SGHTA and CDR2 FQGNSA. V dropped 1 base and J dropped 1 base, with 8 bases sitting between them. CDR3 amino acids: CASSLVIGSYNEQFF. As DNA, the CDR3 is TGTGCCAGCAGCTTAGTAATTGGTTCCTACAATGAGCAGTTCTTC. Combining the CDR3 with reference TRBV7-2 and TRBJ2-1 gives the whole variable domain GAGVSQSPSNKVTEKGKDVELRCDPISGHTALYWYRQSLGQGLEFLIYFQGNSAPDKSGLPSDRFSAERTGGSVSTLTIQRTQQEDSAVYLCASSLVIGSYNEQFFGPGTRLTVL.

The V and J genes are TRBV7-9 and TRBJ2-6; 10 bases agree with TRBD1. This CDR3 has 17 residues. The trim removed 6 bases at V and 3 bases at J, leaving 8 bases unmatched. CDR1 is SEHNR, CDR2 FQNEAQ, per germline (reference sequence). CDR3 nucleotides: TGTGCCAGCAGTTCCGGGACAGGGGATCTTGGGGCCAACGTCCTGACTTTC. Amino acids: CASSSGTGDLGANVLTF.

The gene calls are TRBV5-1 and TRBJ2-7, with TRBD2 identical over 8 bases. Germline lookup yields CDR1 SGHRS and CDR2 YFSETQ. V dropped 5 bases and J dropped 7; count of bases not matched to a gene: 8. CDR3 length: 13 amino acids. Here the CDR3 DNA reads TGCGCCAGCAGTTCGGGACTAGTGGGTGAGCAGTACTTC. This codes for CASSSGLVGEQYF.

CDR3 sequence reads: CASSLGGVQDNEQFF. The CDR3 DNA reads as TGTGCCAGCAGCTTGGGGGGTGTCCAGGACAATGAGCAGTTCTTC. The rearrangement joins TRBV5-4 to TRBJ2-1; D uncertain. CDR1 and CDR2 (germline): SGHNT, YYREEE (reference sequence). The CDR3 is made up of 15 amino acids. The germline V and J ends were trimmed by 0 bases and 5 bases, with 12 bases remaining between them.

The genes are TRBV10-1 and TRBJ2-1; 11 bases match TRBD2. The germline gives CDR1 WNHNN, CDR2 SYGVQD (reference sequence). V was pared by 5 bases and J by 4 bases, with 16 bases of the junction left unmatched. The CDR3 is 19 amino acids. The CDR3 is CASSSPLGLAELDYNEQFF. In nucleotides, the CDR3 is TGCGCCAGCAGTTCCCCACTGGGACTAGCGGAGCTAGATTACAATGAGCAGTTCTTC.

The chain has TRBV9 and TRBJ1-2, with D unresolved. Looked up from germline, CDR1 is SGDLS and CDR2 is YYNGEE. The V end lost 4 bases, the J end lost 10 bases, and 23 bases lay between the germline ends. The CDR3 has 15 amino acids. The CDR3 protein is CASSPTQRGTTLYTF. The CDR3 nucleotides are TGTGCCAGCAGCCCCACCCAAAGAGGTACGACCCTCTACACCTTC.

The chain links TRBV11-3 to TRBJ2-1; D gene uncertain. V was pared by 3 bases and J by 0 bases, with 6 bases between. There are 14 residues in the CDR3. CDR1 is SGHNT, CDR2 YENEEA, per germline. CDR3 in amino acids: CASSLGGSYNEQFF. For the CDR3, the DNA is TGTGCCAGCAGCTTGGGCGGCTCCTACAATGAGCAGTTCTTC. Filled out from reference TRBV11-3 and TRBJ2-1, the complete variable domain reads EAGVVQSPRYKIIEKKQPVAFWCNPISGHNTLYWYLQNLGQGPELLIRYENEEAVDDSQLPKDRFSAERLKGVDSTLKIQPAELGDSAVYLCASSLGGSYNEQFFGPGTRLTVL.

The V and J genes are TRBV29-1 and TRBJ2-7, with D tentatively TRBD1 (5 bases). In germline, CDR1 is SQVTM, CDR2 ANQGSEA. The CDR3 runs 13 residues. Trimming stripped 5 bases from V and 4 bases from J, with 15 bases between. The CDR3 nucleotides read TGCAGCGTTTTAAAGGGGATGGGATACGAGCAGTACTTC. This sequence encodes CSVLKGMGYEQYF.

V usage is TRBV25-1 and J usage is TRBJ1-1, with D unresolved. The CDR3 totals 14 residues. Deletions cut 8 bases from V and 4 bases from J, with 17 bases between. CDR1 MGHDK and CDR2 SYGVNS come from the germline V gene. CDR3 region: CASREAGRTTEAFF. CDR3 DNA: TGTGCCAGCCGAGAGGCAGGCCGGACCACTGAAGCTTTCTTT.